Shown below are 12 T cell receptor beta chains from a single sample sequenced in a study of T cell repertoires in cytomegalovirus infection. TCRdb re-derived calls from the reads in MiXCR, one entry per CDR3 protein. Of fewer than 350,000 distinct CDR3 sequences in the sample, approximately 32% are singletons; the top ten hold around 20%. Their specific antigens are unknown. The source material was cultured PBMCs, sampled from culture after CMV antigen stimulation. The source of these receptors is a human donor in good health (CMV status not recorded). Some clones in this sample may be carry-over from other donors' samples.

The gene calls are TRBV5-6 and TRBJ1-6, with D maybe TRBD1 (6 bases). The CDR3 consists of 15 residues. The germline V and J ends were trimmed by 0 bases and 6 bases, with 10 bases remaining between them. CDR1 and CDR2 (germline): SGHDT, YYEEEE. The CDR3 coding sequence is TGTGCCAGCAGCTTGGGGACAGCAAGTAATTCACCCCTCCACTTT. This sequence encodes CASSLGTASNSPLHF.

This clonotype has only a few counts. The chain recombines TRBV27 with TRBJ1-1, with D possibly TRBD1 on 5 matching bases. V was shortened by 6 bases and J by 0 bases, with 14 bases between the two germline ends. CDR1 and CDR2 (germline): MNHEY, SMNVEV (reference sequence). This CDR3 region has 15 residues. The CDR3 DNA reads TGTGCCAGCAGCCCCCGGGGACGGATGAACACTGAAGCTTTCTTT. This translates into CASSPRGRMNTEAFF.

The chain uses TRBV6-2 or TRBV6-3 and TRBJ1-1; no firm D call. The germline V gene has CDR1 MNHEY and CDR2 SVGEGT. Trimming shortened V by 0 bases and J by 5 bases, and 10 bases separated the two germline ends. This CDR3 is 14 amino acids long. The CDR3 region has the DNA TGTGCCAGCAGTTACTCGGGTCTTGGGACTGAAGCTTTCTTT. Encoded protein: CASSYSGLGTEAFF.

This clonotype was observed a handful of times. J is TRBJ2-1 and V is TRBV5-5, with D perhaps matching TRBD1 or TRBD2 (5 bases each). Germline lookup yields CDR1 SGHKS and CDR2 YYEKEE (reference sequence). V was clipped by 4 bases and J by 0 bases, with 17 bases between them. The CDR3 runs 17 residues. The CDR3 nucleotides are TGTGCCAGCAGCCGGAGACAGAGCCTAGCCTCCTACAATGAGCAGTTCTTC. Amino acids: CASSRRQSLASYNEQFF. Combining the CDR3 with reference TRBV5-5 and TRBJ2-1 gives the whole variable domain DAGVTQSPTHLIKTRGQQVTLRCSPISGHKSVSWYQQVLGQGPQFIFQYYEKEERGRGNFPDRFSARQFPNYSSELNVNALLLGDSALYLCASSRRQSLASYNEQFFGPGTRLTVL.

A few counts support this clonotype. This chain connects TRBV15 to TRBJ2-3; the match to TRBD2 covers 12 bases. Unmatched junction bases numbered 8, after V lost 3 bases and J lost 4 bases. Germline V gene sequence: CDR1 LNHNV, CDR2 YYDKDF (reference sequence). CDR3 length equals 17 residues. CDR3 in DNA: TGTGCCACCAGCAGCCGTCGACTAGCGGGAGACTCAGATACGCAGTATTTT. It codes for CATSSRRLAGDSDTQYF.

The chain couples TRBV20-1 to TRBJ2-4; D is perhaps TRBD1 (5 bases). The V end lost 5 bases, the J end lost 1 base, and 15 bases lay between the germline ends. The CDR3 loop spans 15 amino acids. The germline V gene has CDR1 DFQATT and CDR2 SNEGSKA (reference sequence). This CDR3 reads CSAYRPQEAKNIQYF. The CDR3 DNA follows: TGCAGTGCTTACAGGCCCCAGGAGGCCAAAAACATTCAGTACTTC.

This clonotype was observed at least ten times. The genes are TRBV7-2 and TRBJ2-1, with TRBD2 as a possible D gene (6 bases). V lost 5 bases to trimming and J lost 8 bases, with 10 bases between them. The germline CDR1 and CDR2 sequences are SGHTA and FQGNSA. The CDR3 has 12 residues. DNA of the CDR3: TGTGCCAGCAGCCGACTAGTGGATGAGCAGTTCTTC. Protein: CASSRLVDEQFF.

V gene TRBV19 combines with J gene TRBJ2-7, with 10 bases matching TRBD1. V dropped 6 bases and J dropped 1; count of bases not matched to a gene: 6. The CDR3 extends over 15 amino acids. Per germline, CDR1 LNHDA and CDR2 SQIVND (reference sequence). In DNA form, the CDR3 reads TGTGCCAGTAGCGGGGGACAGGGGCTTTCCTACGAGCAGTACTTC. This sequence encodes CASSGGQGLSYEQYF.

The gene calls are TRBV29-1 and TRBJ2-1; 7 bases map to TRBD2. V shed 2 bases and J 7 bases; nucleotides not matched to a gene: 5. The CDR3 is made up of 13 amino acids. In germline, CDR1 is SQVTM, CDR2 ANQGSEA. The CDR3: CSVEPRGGNEQFF. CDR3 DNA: TGCAGCGTTGAACCCCGCGGGGGAAATGAGCAGTTCTTC.

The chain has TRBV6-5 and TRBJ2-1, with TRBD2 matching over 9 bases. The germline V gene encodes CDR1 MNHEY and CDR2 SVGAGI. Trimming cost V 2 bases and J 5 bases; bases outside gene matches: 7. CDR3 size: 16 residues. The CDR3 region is CASSYRGSGGHNEQFF. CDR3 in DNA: TGTGCCAGCAGTTACCGGGGAAGCGGGGGGCACAATGAGCAGTTCTTC.

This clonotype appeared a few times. CDR3 nucleotides: TGTGCCATCATGCTTAGGGCTAACACTGAAGCTTTCTTT. Translation: CAIMLRANTEAFF. This chain uses TRBV10-3 with TRBJ1-1; unclear D gene. The germline gives CDR1 ENHRY, CDR2 SYGVKD. CDR3 size: 13 residues. Trimming left V 7 bases short and J 2 bases short, with 11 bases between.

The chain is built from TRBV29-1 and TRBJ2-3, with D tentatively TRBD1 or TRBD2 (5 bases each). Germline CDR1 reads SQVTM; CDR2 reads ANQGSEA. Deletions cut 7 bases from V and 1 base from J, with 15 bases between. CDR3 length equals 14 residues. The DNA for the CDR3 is TGCAGCGCCCAGTGGCAGGGAGGCACAGATACGCAGTATTTT. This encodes CSAQWQGGTDTQYF.